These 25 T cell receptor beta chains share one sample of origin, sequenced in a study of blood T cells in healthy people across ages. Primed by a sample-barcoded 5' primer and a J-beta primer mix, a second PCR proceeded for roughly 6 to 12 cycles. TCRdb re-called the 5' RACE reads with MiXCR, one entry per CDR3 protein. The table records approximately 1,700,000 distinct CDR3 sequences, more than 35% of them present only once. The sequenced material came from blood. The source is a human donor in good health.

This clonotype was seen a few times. Here the CDR3 DNA reads TGCAGTGCTAGAGAGCGTGGGGGGAGCTCCTACGAGCAGTACTTC. It specifies CSARERGGSSYEQYF. This chain uses TRBV20-1 with TRBJ2-7; possible D gene TRBD2, 6 bases. The V and J ends lost 0 bases and 0 bases respectively, with 12 bases between them. Germline CDR1 is DFQATT and CDR2 is SNEGSKA (reference sequence). The CDR3 covers 15 residues.

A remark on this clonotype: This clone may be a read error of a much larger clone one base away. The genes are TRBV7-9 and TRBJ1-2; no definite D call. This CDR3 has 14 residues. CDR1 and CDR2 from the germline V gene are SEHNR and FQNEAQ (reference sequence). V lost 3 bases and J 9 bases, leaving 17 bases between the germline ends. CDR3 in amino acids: CASSFRATTYSYTF. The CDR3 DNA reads TGTGCCAGCAGCTTCCGGGCCACCACTTATAGCTACACCTTC. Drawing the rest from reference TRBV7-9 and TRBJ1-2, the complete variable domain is DTGVSQNPRHKITKRGQNVTFRCDPISEHNRLYWYRQTLGQGPEFLTYFQNEAQLEKSRLLSDRFSAERPKGSFSTLEIQRTEQGDSAMYLCASSFRATTYSYTFGSGTRLTVV.

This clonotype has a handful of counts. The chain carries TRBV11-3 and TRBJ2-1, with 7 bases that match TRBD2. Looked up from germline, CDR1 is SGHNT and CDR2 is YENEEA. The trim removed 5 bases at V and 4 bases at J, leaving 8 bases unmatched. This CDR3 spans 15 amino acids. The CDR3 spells CASSPYRDYYNEQFF. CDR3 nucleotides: TGTGCCAGCAGCCCATACCGGGACTATTACAATGAGCAGTTCTTC.

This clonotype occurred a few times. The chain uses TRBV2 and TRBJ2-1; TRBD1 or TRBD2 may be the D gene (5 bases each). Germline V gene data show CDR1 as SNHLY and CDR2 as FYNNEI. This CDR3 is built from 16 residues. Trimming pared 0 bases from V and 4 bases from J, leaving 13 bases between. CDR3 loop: CASSEAGEDPYNEQFF. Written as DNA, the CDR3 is TGTGCCAGCAGTGAAGCGGGGGAAGACCCTTACAATGAGCAGTTCTTC.

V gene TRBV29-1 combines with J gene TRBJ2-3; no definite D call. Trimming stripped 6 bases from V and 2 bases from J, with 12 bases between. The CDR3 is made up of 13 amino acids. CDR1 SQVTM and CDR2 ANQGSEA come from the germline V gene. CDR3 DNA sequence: TGCAGCGTCGCCTTGAGAAACACAGATACGCAGTATTTT. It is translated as CSVALRNTDTQYF.

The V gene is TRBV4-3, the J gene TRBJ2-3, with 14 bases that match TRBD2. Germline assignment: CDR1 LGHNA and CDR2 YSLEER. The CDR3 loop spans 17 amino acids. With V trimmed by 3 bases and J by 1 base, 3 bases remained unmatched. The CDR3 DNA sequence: TGCGCCAGCAGCCAGGGACTAGCGGGGGAGCGCACAGATACGCAGTATTTT. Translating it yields CASSQGLAGERTDTQYF.

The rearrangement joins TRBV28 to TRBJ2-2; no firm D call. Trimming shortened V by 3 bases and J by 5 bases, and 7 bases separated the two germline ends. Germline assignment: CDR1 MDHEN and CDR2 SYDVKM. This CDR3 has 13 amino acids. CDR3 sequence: CASSLWDTGELFF. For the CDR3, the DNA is TGTGCCAGCAGTTTGTGGGATACCGGGGAGCTGTTTTTT.

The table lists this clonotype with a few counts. The CDR3 region has the DNA TGTGCCAGCAGCCCAAGCAGGACATCCCCTCAAGAGACCCAGTACTTC. Its translation is CASSPSRTSPQETQYF. V and J are TRBV7-8 and TRBJ2-5, with TRBD1 as a possible D gene (5 bases). The CDR3 covers 16 residues. Germline values: CDR1 SGHVS, CDR2 FQNEAQ. V was cut by 5 bases and J by 2 bases, with 18 bases left in between.

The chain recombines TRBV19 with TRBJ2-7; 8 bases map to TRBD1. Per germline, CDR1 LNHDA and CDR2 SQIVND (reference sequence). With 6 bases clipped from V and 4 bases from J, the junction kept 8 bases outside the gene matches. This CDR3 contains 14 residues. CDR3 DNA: TGTGCCAGTAGCCGACAGGGGCCCAGGTACGAGCAGTACTTC. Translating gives CASSRQGPRYEQYF.

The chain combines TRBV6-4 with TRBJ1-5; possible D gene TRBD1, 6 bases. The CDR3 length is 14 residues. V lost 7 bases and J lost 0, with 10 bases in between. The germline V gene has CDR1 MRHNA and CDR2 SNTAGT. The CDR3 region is CASIATGSNQPQHF. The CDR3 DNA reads TGTGCCAGCATTGCGACAGGTAGCAATCAGCCCCAGCATTTT.

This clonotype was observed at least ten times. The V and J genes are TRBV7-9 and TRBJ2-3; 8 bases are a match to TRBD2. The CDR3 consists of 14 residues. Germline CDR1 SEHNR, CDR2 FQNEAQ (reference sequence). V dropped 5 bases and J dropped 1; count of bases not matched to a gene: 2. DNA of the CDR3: TGTGCCAGCAGCCATAGCGGGGGCACAGATACGCAGTATTTT. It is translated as CASSHSGGTDTQYF.

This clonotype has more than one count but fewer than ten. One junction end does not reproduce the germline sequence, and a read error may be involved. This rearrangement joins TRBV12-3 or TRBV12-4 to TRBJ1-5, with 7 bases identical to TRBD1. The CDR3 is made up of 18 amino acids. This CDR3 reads CASSSTYRGLAGNQSQHF. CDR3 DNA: TGTGCCAGCAGTTCGACTTACAGGGGACTTGCAGGCAATCAGTCCCAGCATTTT.

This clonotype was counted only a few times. The CDR3, as DNA: TGTGCCAGCAGCTCGCCCTACTGGACGGGGACCACAGATACGCAGTATTTT. This sequence encodes CASSSPYWTGTTDTQYF. This chain connects TRBV7-2 to TRBJ2-3; D is perhaps TRBD1 or TRBD2 (5 bases each). Trimming took 4 bases from V and 2 from J, leaving 19 bases between them. Germline V lookup: CDR1 SGHTA, CDR2 FQGNSA. The CDR3 loop spans 17 amino acids.

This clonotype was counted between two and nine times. The CDR3 reads CAISESNGAVTDTQYF. The CDR3 DNA reads as TGTGCCATCAGTGAGTCTAACGGGGCGGTTACAGATACGCAGTATTTT. The chain carries TRBV10-3 and TRBJ2-3; D may match TRBD1 or TRBD2 (5 bases each). The CDR3 contains 16 residues. V dropped 0 bases and J dropped 3 bases, with 13 bases sitting between them. Germline CDR1 ENHRY, CDR2 SYGVKD.

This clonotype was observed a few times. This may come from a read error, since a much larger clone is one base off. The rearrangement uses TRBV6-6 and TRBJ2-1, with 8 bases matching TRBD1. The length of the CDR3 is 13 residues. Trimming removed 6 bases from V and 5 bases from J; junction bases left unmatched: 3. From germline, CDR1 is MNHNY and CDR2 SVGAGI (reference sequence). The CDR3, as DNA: TGTGCCAGCAGACAGGGGGGCCACAATGAGCAGTTCTTC. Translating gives CASRQGGHNEQFF.

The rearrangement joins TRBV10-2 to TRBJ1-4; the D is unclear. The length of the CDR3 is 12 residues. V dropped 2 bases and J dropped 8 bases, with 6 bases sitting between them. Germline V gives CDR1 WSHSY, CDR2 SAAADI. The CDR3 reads CASSEGWEKLFF. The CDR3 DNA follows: TGCGCCAGCAGTGAGGGATGGGAAAAACTGTTTTTT.

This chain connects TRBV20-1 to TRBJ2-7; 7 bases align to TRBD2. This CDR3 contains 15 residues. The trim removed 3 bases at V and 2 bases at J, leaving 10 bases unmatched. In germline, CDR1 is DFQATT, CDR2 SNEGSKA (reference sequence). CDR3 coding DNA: TGCAGTGCTAGTGGAAGCGGGGTCAGACCCTACGAGCAGTACTTC. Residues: CSASGSGVRPYEQYF.

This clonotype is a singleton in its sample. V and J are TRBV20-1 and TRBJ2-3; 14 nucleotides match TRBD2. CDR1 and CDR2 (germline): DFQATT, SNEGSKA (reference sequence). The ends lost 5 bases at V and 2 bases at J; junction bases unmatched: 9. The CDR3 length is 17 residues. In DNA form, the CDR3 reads TGCAGTGCTCAGGACAGGACTAGCGGGGGGACCACAGATACGCAGTATTTT. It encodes CSAQDRTSGGTTDTQYF.

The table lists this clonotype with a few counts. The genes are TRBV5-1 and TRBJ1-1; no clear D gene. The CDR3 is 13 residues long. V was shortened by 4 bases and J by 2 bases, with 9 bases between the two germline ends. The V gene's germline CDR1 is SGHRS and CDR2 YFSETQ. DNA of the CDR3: TGCGCCAGCAGCCCGCCGAGTAACACTGAAGCTTTCTTT. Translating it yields CASSPPSNTEAFF. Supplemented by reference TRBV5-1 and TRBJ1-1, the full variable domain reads KAGVTQTPRYLIKTRGQQVTLSCSPISGHRSVSWYQQTPGQGLQFLFEYFSETQRNKGNFPGRFSGRQFSNSRSEMNVSTLELGDSALYLCASSPPSNTEAFFGQGTRLTVV.

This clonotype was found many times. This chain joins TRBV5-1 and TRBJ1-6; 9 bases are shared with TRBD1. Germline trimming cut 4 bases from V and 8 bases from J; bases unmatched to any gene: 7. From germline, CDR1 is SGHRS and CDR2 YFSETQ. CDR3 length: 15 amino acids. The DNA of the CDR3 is TGCGCCAGCAGCGTACCGGGACAGGGTGATTCACCCCTCCACTTT. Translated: CASSVPGQGDSPLHF.

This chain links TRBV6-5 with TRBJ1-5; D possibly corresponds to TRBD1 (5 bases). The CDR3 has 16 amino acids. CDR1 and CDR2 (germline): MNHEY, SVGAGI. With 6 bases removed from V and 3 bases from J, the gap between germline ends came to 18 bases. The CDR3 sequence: CASSQVGAGLNQPQHF. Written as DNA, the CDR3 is TGTGCCAGCAGCCAAGTTGGGGCAGGGCTCAATCAGCCCCAGCATTTT.

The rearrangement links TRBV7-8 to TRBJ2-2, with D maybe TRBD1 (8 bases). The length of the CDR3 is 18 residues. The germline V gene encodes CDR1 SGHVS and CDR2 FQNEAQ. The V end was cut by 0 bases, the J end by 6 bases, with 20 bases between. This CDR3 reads CASSLARSRQGRAGELFF. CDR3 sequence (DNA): TGTGCCAGCAGCTTAGCGCGATCCCGACAGGGGAGGGCCGGGGAGCTGTTTTTT.

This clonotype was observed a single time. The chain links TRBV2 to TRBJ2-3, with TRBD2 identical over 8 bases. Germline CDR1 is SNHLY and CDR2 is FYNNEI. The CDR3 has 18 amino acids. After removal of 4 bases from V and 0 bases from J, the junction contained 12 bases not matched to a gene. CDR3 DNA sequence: TGTGCCAGCAGTGGACCTACGGGACTAGATAAAAGCACAGATACGCAGTATTTT. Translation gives CASSGPTGLDKSTDTQYF.

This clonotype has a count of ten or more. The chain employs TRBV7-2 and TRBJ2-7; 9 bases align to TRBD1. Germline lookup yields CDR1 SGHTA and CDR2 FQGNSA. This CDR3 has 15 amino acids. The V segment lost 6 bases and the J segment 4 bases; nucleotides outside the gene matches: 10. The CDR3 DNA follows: TGTGCCAGCAGATCCCATGGGACAGGGAGTTACGAGCAGTACTTC. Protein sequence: CASRSHGTGSYEQYF.

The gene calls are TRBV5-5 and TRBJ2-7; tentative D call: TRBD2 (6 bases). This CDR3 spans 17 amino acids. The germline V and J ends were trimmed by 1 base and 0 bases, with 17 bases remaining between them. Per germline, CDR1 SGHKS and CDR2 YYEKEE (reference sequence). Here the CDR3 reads CASSLKSFLAPSYEQYF. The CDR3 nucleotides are TGTGCCAGCAGCTTGAAGAGTTTCCTAGCGCCCTCCTACGAGCAGTACTTC.